Following are 4 T cell receptor beta chains from one sample sequenced in a study of Ad26.COV2.S vaccination and SARS-CoV-2 variants. TCRdb keeps only in-frame clones here, not all; method: immunoSEQ multiplex PCR. The sample records 300,000 to 400,000 clones, less than 90% being singletons. Treatment of the sample: around 19 received Ad26.COV2.S at low or high dose, single or two shots; about 5 received placebo; per-sample allocation not given. The study sampled participants on day 63 after the first vaccine or placebo injection. Sample: peripheral blood, taken in a trial of Ad26.COV2.S vaccine versus placebo. All receptors come from a person between 18 and 65 years old who received the Ad26.COV2.S COVID-19 vaccine or a placebo.

V and J are TRBV6-5 and TRBJ2-2; D assignment may be TRBD1 or TRBD2 (5 bases each). The germline V gene has CDR1 MNHEY and CDR2 SVGAGI. V lost 0 bases and J lost 4, with 6 bases in between. The CDR3 runs to 14 residues. The CDR3 DNA reads TGTGCCAGCAGTTACTCGGGACGCACCGGGGAGCTGTTTTTT. Translated, it gives CASSYSGRTGELFF.

J is TRBJ1-4 and V is TRBV12-3 or TRBV12-4; TRBD1 matches at 9 bases. J was trimmed by 6 bases and V by 6 bases; bases with no gene match: 2. This CDR3 has 13 residues. The DNA of the CDR3 is TGTGCCAGCAGAGGACAGGGGTATGAAAAACTGTTTTTT. Translated: CASRGQGYEKLFF.

The V gene is TRBV2, the J gene TRBJ2-7; D call uncertain. The V gene lost 2 bases and the J gene lost 1 base, with 3 bases spanning the gap. Germline CDR1 is SNHLY and CDR2 is FYNNEI. This CDR3 is 12 amino acids long. CDR3 coding DNA: TGTGCCAGCAGTGAACAGTCCTACGAGCAGTACTTC. It is translated as CASSEQSYEQYF.

The V call is TRBV6-6, the J call TRBJ2-3; 7 bases align to TRBD1. The J segment lost 4 bases and the V segment lost 7 bases, leaving 8 bases of the junction unmatched. CDR1 and CDR2 from the germline V gene are MNHNY and SVGAGI (reference sequence). The CDR3 extends over 14 amino acids. CDR3 sequence reads: CASTLTGWSDTQYF. In nucleotides, the CDR3 is TGTGCCAGCACCCTGACAGGGTGGTCAGATACGCAGTATTTT.